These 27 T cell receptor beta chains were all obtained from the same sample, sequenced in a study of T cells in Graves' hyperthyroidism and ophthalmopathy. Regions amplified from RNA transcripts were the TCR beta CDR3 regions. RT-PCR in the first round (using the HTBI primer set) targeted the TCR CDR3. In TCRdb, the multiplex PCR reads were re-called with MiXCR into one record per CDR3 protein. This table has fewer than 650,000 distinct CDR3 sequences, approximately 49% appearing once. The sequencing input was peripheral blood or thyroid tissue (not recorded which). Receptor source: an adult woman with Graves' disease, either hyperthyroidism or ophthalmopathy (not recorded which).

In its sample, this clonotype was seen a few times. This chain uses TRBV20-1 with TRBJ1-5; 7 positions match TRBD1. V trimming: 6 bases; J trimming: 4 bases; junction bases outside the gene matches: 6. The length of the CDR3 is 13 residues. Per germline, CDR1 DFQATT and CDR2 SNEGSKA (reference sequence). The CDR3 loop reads CSATGQKNQPQHF. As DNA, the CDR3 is TGCAGTGCCACGGGACAGAAAAATCAGCCCCAGCATTTT.

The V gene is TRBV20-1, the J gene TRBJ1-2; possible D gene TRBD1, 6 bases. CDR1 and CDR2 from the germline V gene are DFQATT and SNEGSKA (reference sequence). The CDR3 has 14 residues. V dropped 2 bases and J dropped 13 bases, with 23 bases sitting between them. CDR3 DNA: TGCAGTGCTAGAAACAGGGTTTGGGACGGAAACACCACCTTC. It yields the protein CSARNRVWDGNTTF.

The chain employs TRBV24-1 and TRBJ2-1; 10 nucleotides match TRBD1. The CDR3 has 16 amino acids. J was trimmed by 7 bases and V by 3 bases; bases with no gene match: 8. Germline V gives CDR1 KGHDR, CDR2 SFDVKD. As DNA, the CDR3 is TGTGCCACCAGTGATACCGGGACAGGGGAGTGGAATGAGCAGTTCTTC. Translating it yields CATSDTGTGEWNEQFF.

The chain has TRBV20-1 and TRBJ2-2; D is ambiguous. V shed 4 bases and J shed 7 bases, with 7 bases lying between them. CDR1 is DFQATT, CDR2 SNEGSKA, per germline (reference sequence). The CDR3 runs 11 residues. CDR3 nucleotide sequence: TGCAGTGCTAAGGACCTCGGGGAGCTGTTTTTT. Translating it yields CSAKDLGELFF.

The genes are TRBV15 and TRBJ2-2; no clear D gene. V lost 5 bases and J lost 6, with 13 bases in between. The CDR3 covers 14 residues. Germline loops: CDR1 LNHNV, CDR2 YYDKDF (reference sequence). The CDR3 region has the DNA TGTGCCACCAGCGGGTTTACCGGTTCCGGGGAGCTGTTTTTT. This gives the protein CATSGFTGSGELFF.

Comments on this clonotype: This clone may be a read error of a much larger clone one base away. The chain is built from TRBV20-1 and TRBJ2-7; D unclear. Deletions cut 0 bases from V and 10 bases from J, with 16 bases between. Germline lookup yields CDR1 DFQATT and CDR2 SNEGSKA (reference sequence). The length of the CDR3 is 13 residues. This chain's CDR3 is CSARDGERSKQYF. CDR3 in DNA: TGCAGTGCTAGAGATGGGGAAAGGAGCAAACAGTACTTC.

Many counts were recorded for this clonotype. CDR3 in DNA: TGTGCCAGCAACCTCCTGGGGAACACTGAAGCTTTCTTT. Amino acid sequence: CASNLLGNTEAFF. V is TRBV7-9 and J is TRBJ1-1; D not resolved. The V gene lost 7 bases and the J gene lost 1 base, with 10 bases spanning the gap. Germline V gene data show CDR1 as SEHNR and CDR2 as FQNEAQ (reference sequence). The CDR3 totals 13 residues. Full variable domain (rest looked up from reference TRBV7-9 and TRBJ1-1): DTGVSQNPRHKITKRGQNVTFRCDPISEHNRLYWYRQTLGQGPEFLTYFQNEAQLEKSRLLSDRFSAERPKGSFSTLEIQRTEQGDSAMYLCASNLLGNTEAFFGQGTRLTVV.

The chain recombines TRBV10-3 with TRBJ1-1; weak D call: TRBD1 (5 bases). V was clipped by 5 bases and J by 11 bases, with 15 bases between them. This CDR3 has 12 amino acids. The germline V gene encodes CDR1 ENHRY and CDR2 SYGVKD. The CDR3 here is CAISFTAKGAFF. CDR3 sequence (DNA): TGTGCCATCAGTTTCACAGCGAAGGGGGCTTTCTTT.

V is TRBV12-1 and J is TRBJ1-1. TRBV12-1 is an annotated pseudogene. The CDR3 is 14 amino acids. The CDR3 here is CASSLSYRDTEAFF. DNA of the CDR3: TGTGCCAGCAGCTTGAGTTACAGGGACACTGAAGCTTTCTTT.

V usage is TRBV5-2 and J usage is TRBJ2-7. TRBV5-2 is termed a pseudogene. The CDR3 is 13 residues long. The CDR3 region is CASNSNAPREQYF. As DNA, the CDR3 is TGTGCCAGCAACTCGAATGCTCCACGGGAGCAGTACTTC.

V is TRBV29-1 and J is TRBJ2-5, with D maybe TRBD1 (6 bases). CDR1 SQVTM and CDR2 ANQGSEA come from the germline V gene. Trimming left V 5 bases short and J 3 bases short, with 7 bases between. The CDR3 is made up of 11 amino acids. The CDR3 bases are TGCAGCGTTCCAGGGGAAGAGACCCAGTACTTC. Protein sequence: CSVPGEETQYF.

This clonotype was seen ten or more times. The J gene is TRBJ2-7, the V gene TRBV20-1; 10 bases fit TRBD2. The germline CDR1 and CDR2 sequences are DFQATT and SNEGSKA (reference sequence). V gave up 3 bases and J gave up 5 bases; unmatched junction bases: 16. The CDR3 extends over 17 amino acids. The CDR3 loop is CSASGPTPTSGNHEQYF. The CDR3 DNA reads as TGCAGTGCTAGTGGCCCCACCCCAACTAGCGGGAACCACGAGCAGTACTTC.

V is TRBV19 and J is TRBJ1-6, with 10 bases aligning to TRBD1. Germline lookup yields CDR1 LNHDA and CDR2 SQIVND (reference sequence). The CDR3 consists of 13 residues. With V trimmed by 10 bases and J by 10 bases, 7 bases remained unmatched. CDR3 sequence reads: CATGQGLRSPLHF. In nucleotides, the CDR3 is TGTGCCACGGGACAGGGGCTTAGGTCACCCCTCCACTTT.

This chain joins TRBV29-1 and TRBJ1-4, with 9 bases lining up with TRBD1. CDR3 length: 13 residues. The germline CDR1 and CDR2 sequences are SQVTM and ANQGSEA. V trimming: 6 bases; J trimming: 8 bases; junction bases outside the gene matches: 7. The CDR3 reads CSVATGGGEKLFF. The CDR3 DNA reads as TGCAGCGTCGCGACAGGGGGAGGCGAAAAACTGTTTTTT.

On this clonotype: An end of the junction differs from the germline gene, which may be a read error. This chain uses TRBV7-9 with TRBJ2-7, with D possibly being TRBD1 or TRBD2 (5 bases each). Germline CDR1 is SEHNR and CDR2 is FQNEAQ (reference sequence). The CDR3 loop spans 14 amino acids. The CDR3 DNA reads TGTGCCAGCTCACCATCGGCAGGGACCTACAAGCAGTACTTC. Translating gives CASSPSAGTYKQYF.

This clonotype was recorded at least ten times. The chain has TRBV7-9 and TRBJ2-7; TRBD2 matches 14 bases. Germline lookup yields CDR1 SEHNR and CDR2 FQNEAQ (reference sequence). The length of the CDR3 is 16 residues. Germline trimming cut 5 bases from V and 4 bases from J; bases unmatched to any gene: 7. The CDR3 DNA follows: TGTGCCAGCAGCCCCGGACTAGCGGGAGGAGGTTACGAGCAGTACTTC. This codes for CASSPGLAGGGYEQYF.

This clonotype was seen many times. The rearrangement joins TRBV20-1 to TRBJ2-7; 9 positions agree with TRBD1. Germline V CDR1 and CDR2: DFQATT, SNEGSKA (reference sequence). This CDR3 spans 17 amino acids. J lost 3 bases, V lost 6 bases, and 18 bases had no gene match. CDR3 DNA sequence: TGCAGTGCGGCAAAGGGACAGGGTGCCACGGTGGGCTACGAGCAGTACTTC. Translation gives CSAAKGQGATVGYEQYF.

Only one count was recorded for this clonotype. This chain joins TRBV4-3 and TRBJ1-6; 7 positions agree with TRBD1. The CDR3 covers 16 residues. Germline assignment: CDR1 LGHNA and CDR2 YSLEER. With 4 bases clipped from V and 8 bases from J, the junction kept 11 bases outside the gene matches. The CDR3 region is CASSPSLRGLDSPLHF. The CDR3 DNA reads TGCGCCAGCAGCCCCTCCTTGAGGGGGCTGGATTCACCCCTCCACTTT.

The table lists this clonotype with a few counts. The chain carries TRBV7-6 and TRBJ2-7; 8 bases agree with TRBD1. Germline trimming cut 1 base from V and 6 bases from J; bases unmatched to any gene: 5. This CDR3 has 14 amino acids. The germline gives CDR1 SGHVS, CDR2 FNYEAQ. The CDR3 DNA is TGTGCCAGCAGCTTAGGGACAGGGAGGAGCGAGCAGTACTTC. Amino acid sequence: CASSLGTGRSEQYF.

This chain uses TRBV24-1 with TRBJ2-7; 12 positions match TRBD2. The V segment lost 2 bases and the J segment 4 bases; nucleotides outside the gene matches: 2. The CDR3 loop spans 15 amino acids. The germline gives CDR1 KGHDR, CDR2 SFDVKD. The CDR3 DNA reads TGTGCCACCAGTGATTCGACTAGCGGGAGTTACGAGCAGTACTTC. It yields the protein CATSDSTSGSYEQYF.

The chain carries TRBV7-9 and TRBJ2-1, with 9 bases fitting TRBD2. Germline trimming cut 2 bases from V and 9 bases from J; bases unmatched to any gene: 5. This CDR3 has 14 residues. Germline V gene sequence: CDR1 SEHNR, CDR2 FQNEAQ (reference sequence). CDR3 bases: TGTGCCAGCAGCTTATTCGCGGGAGGGGGTGAGCAGTTCTTC. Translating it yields CASSLFAGGGEQFF.

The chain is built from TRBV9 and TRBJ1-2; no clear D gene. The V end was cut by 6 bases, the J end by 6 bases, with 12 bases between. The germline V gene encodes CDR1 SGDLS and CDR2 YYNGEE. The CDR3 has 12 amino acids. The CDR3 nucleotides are TGTGCCAGCAAGGGCGTTGGAGATGGCTACACCTTC. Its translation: CASKGVGDGYTF.

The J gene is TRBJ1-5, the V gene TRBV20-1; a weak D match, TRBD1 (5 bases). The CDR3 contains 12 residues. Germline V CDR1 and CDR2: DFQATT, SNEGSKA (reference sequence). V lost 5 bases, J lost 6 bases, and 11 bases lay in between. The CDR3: CSAHDGTQPQHF. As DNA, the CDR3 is TGCAGTGCTCACGACGGGACTCAGCCCCAGCATTTT.

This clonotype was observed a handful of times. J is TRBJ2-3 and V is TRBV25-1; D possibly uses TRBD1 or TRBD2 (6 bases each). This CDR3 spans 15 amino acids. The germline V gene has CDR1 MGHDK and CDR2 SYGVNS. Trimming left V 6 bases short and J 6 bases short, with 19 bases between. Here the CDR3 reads CASSWGPRGGDTQYF. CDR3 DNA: TGTGCCAGCAGCTGGGGGCCACGAGGGGGGGATACGCAGTATTTT.

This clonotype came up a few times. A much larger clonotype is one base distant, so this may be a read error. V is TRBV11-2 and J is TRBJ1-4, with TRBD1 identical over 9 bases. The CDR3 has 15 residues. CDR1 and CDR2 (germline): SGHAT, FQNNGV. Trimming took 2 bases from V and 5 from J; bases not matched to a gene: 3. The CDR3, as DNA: TGTGCCAGCAGCTTATCGGGACAGGGAAATGAAAAACTGTTTTTT. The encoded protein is CASSLSGQGNEKLFF.

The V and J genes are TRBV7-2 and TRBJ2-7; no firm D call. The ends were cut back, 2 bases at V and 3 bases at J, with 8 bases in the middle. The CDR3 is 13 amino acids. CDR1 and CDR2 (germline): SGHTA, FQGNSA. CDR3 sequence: CASSLSHLYEQYF. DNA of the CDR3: TGTGCCAGCAGCTTATCCCATCTCTACGAGCAGTACTTC.

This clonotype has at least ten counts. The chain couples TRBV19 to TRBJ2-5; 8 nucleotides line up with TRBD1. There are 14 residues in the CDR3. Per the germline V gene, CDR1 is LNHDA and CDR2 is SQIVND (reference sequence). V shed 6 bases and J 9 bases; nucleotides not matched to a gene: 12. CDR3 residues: CASRSGTGGRSQYF. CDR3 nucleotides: TGTGCCAGTAGGTCCGGGACAGGAGGGAGGTCCCAGTACTTC. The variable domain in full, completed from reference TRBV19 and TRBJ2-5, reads DGGITQSPKYLFRKEGQNVTLSCEQNLNHDAMYWYRQDPGQGLRLIYYSQIVNDFQKGDIAEGYSVSREKKESFPLTVTSAQKNPTAFYLCASRSGTGGRSQYFGPGTRLLVL.